This TCR beta chain was recovered during a study of beta chain features in type 1 diabetes. Findings and caveats of the study: Moderate yet significant TCRB CDR3 shortening was seen in Type 1 diabetes patients in all four CD4+ subsets.

This CDR3 comprises 15 residues. V lost 3 bases, J lost 4 bases, and 16 bases lay in between. CDR1 and CDR2 from the germline V gene are SNHLY and FYNNEI. Sequencing targeted expressed TCRB transcripts, as all isolated RNA had been reverse transcribed. The method was immunoSEQ multiplex PCR; TCRdb's version includes in-frame clones alone and lacks a portion of them. The data contain around 53,000 clones, 55% to 75% of them singletons. Points on this clone: Its specificity is unknown.

The chain uses TRBV2 and TRBJ2-7, with D possibly being TRBD1 (5 bases). Material: stem cell memory CD4+ T cells from blood. This sequence originates from a woman between 25 and 40 years old with type 1 diabetes. The CDR3 DNA sequence: TGTGCCAGCAGTGAGGGGCAGGGCTGGGGATACGAGCAGTACTTC. Amino acid sequence: CASSEGQGWGYEQYF. The whole variable domain, remainder taken from reference TRBV2 and TRBJ2-7, is EPEVTQTPSHQVTQMGQEVILRCVPISNHLYFYWYRQILGQKVEFLVSFYNNEISEKSEIFDDQFSVERPDGSNFTLKIRSTKLEDSAMYFCASSEGQGWGYEQYFGPGTRLTVT.